The clone carrying this T cell receptor (beta chain) was observed at least ten times. Its antigen is as yet unknown. This sample was taken from a study of T cell repertoires in cytomegalovirus infection. Looking at the study overall: Shared public TCR beta signatures pointed to both CMV infection and a matching HLA type. General observations from the study: Using cumulative public TCR beta family frequency, the authors identified those who carried CMV together with the relevant HLA. Dominating the ex vivo response were HLA-C-restricted CMV-specific TCR beta clonotypes.

Germline CDR1 SGHNT, CDR2 YYREEE (reference sequence). This CDR3 comprises 12 residues. With 2 bases removed from V and 10 bases from J, the gap between germline ends came to 13 bases. TCRdb ran MiXCR on the reads and lists one entry per CDR3 protein. The sample includes over 200,000 distinct CDR3 sequences, roughly 15% of them seen just once. The sequence was obtained from a human donor in good health (CMV status not recorded). Some clones in this sample may be carry-over from other donors' samples. The chain combines TRBV5-4 with TRBJ2-7; D gene unclear. Material for sequencing was PBMCs. For the CDR3, the DNA is TGTGCCAGCAGCTTAGGCCCGGGCCTCCAGTACTTC. Residues: CASSLGPGLQYF.